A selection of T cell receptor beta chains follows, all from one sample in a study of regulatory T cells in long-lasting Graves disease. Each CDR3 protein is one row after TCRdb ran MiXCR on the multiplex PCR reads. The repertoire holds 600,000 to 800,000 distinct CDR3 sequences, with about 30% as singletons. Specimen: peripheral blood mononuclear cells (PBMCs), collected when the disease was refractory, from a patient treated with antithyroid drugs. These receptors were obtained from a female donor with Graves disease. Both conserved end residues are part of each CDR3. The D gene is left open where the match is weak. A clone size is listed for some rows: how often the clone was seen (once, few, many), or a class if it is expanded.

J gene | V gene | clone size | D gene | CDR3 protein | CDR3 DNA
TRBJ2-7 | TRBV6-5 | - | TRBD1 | CASSKTGTGLYEQYF | TGTGCCAGCAGCAAGACCGGGACAGGCCTCTACGAGCAGTACTTC
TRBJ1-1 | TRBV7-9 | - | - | CASSFVQGRLTEAFF | TGTGCCAGCAGCTTTGTGCAGGGAAGGTTGACTGAAGCTTTCTTT
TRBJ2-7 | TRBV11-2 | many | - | CASSLGWTLHEYF | TGTGCCAGCAGCTTGGGCTGGACGCTACATGAGTACTTC
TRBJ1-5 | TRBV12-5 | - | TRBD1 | CASGLPGGKDQPQHF | TGTGCTAGTGGTTTGCCAGGGGGCAAGGATCAGCCCCAGCATTTT
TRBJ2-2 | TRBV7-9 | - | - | CASSRGKATGELFF | TGTGCCAGCAGCCGCGGGAAGGCCACCGGGGAGCTGTTTTTT
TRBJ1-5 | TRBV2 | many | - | CASSENDGGRGQPQHF | TGTGCCAGCAGTGAAAATGATGGGGGGAGGGGTCAGCCCCAGCATTTT
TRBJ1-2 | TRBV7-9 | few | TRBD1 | CASSPPGQGNGYTF | TGTGCCAGCAGCCCCCCCGGACAGGGGAATGGCTACACCTTC
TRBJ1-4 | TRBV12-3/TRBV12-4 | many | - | CASSLGAEREKLFF | TGTGCCAGCAGTTTAGGGGCCGAAAGGGAAAAACTGTTTTTT
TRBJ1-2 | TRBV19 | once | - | CASSSPGTWSLGYTF | TGTGCCAGTAGTTCCCCCGGGACATGGAGCCTGGGCTACACCTTC
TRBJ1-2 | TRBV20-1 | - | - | CSARSRQQPDNYGYTF | TGCAGTGCTAGATCCCGGCAGCAGCCGGATAACTATGGCTACACCTTC
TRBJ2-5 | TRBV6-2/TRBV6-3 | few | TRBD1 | CASRSQGFQETQYF | TGTGCCAGCAGGTCACAGGGGTTTCAAGAGACCCAGTACTTC
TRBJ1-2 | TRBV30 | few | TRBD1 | CAWIRNTGVSYGYTF | TGTGCCTGGATTCGCAATACAGGGGTTAGCTATGGCTACACCTTC
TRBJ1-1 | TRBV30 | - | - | CAGGQGPRKNTEAFF | TGTGCCGGGGGGCAGGGGCCCCGAAAAAATACTGAAGCTTTCTTT
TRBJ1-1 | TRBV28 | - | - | CASSTSDKPTEAFF | -
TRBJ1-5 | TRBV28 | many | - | CASSQGSDQPQHF | TGTGCCAGCAGTCAGGGATCGGATCAGCCCCAGCATTTT
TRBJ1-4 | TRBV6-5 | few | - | CASSYVPGTHEKLFF | TGTGCCAGCAGTTACGTTCCAGGGACTCATGAAAAACTGTTTTTT
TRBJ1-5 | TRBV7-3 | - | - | CASSLGAEGNQPQHF | TGTGCCAGCAGCTTAGGTGCCGAGGGCAATCAGCCCCAGCATTTT
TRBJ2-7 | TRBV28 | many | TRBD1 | CASSITGTGVVEQYF | TGTGCCAGCAGCATAACCGGGACAGGGGTAGTTGAGCAGTACTTC
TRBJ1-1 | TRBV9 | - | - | CASSVREVRTEAFF | TGTGCCAGCAGCGTAAGGGAGGTTCGCACTGAAGCTTTCTTT
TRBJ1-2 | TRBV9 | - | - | CASSVLGGFGYGYTF | TGTGCCAGCAGCGTACTTGGGGGCTTCGGCTATGGCTACACCTTC
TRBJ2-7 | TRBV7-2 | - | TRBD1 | CASSRGDRSYEQYF | TGTGCCAGCAGCCGCGGGGACAGGTCCTACGAGCAGTACTTC
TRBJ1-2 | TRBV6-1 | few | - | CASSPAERNYGYTF | TGTGCCAGCAGTCCAGCGGAACGGAACTATGGCTACACCTTC
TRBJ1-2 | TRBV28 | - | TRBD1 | CASSPRPGQGGGYTF | TGTGCCAGCTCACCTAGACCTGGACAGGGGGGAGGCTACACCTTC
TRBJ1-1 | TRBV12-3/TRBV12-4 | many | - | CASSLVSARADTEAFF | TGTGCCAGCAGTTTAGTTTCGGCCAGGGCGGACACTGAAGCTTTCTTT
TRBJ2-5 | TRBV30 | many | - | CALDGGQETQYF | TGTGCACTGGACGGGGGACAAGAGACCCAGTACTTC
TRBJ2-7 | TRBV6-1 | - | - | CASSEFGQGASYEQYF | TGTGCCAGCAGTGAATTTGGCCAGGGAGCCTCCTACGAGCAGTACTTC
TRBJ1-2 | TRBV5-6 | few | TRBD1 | CASSLEGTGGRGYTF | TGTGCCAGCAGCTTGGAGGGGACAGGGGGCCGTGGCTACACCTTC
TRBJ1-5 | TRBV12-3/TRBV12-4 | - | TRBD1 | CASSSSQGGNQPQHF | TGTGCCAGCAGTTCCTCTCAGGGGGGGAATCAGCCCCAGCATTTT
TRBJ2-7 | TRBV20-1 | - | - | CSAISSQTHYEQYF | TGCAGTGCCATATCCAGTCAGACCCACTACGAGCAGTACTTC
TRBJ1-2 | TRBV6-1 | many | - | CASSRDGNYGYTF | TGTGCCAGCAGCCGGGACGGCAACTATGGCTACACCTTC
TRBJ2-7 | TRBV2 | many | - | CASSDTLRGPPSYEQYF | TGTGCCAGCAGTGATACCCTCCGGGGGCCTCCCTCCTACGAGCAGTACTTC
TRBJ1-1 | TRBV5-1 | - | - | CASRGLLGIEGAFF | TGCGCCAGCAGGGGTCTACTCGGTATCGAGGGAGCTTTCTTT
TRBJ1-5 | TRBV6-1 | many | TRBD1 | CASHRGRSNQPQHF | TGTGCCAGCCACAGGGGAAGGAGCAATCAGCCCCAGCATTTT
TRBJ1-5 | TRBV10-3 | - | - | CAISERDVSNQPQHF | TGTGCCATCAGTGAAAGGGACGTTAGCAATCAGCCCCAGCATTTT
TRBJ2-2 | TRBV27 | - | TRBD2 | CASHPLTSGNTGELFF | TGTGCCAGCCACCCATTGACTAGCGGGAACACCGGGGAGCTGTTTTTT
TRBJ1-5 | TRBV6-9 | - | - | CASSWARSNQPQHF | TGTGCCAGCAGTTGGGCCAGGAGCAATCAGCCCCAGCATTTT
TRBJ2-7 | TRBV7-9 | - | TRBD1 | CASSSSGGHEQYF | TGTGCCAGCAGCTCCTCAGGGGGACACGAGCAGTACTTC
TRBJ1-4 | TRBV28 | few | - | CASSLGTAGSNEKLFF | TGTGCCAGCAGTTTAGGGACGGCGGGATCCAATGAAAAACTGTTTTTT
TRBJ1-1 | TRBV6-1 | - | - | CASGDVVQAFF | TGTGCCAGCGGGGATGTCGTCCAAGCTTTCTTT
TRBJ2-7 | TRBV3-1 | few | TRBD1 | CASSRGGQVSYEQYF | TGTGCCAGCAGCCGTGGGGGACAGGTCTCCTACGAGCAGTACTTC
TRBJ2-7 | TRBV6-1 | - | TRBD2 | CASRPSGTSGSSYEQYF | TGTGCCAGCAGACCTTCTGGGACTAGCGGGAGCTCCTACGAGCAGTACTTC
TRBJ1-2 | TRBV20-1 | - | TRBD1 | CSADGTGITYGYTF | TGCAGTGCGGACGGGACAGGGATTACCTATGGCTACACCTTC
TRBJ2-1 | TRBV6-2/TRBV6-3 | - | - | CASSYGTGVSNEQFF | TGTGCCAGCAGTTACGGTACGGGAGTAAGCAATGAGCAGTTCTTC
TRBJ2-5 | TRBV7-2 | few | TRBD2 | CASSLLAGRYETQYF | TGTGCCAGCAGCTTACTAGCGGGAAGATATGAGACCCAGTACTTC
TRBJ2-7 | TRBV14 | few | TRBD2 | CASSQLAGAPNEQYF | TGTGCCAGCAGCCAACTAGCGGGAGCTCCCAACGAGCAGTACTTC
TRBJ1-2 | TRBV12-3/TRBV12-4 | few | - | CASSLKAGNYGYTF | TGTGCCAGCAGTTTAAAGGCGGGGAACTATGGCTACACCTTC
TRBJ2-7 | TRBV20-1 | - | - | CSASRSSSYEQYF | TGCAGTGCATCCAGGTCCAGCTCCTACGAGCAGTACTTC
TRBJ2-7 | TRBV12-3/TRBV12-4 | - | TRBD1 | CASSRDRLNYEQYF | TGTGCCAGCAGTCGGGACAGGTTGAATTACGAGCAGTACTTC
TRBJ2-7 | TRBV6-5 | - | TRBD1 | CASSYGLVQGAGSYEQYF | TGTGCCAGCAGTTACGGGCTTGTACAGGGGGCTGGCTCCTACGAGCAGTACTTC
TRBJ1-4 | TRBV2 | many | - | CASRSTERTNEKLFF | TGTGCCAGCAGGAGCACCGAGAGAACTAATGAAAAACTGTTTTTT
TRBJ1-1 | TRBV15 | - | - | CATSREDYTEAFF | TGTGCCACCAGCAGGGAAGATTACACTGAAGCTTTCTTT
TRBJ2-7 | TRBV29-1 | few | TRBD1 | CSAIGQGDPYEQYF | TGCAGCGCCATAGGACAGGGAGACCCCTACGAGCAGTACTTC
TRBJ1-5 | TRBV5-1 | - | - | CASSLERGQPQHF | TGCGCCAGCAGCTTGGAAAGGGGCCAGCCCCAGCATTTT
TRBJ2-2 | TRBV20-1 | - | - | CSATMTRTGELFF | TGCAGTGCTACCATGACCCGGACCGGGGAGCTGTTTTTT
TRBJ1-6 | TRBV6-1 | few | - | CASREQNFNSPLHF | TGTGCCAGCAGAGAACAGAACTTTAATTCACCCCTCCACTTT